A single sample is the source of the 19 T cell receptor beta chains below, sequenced in a study of technical replicates of blood from a handful of donors. Measured with immunoSEQ multiplex PCR; TCRdb has only the in-frame clones, and not every one. The sample has about 83,000 clones, 92% seen once. Sequenced material: T cells isolated from PBMCs. Receptors originate from a human donor in good health.

This chain connects TRBV5-1 to TRBJ2-3; D may be TRBD2 (6 bases). Germline CDR1 is SGHRS and CDR2 is YFSETQ. V was cut by 0 bases and J by 2 bases, with 7 bases left in between. CDR3 length: 14 residues. CDR3 in amino acids: CASSLGRATDTQYF. In DNA, the CDR3 is TGCGCCAGCAGCTTGGGGAGGGCCACAGATACGCAGTATTTT.

The genes are TRBV30 and TRBJ1-6, with D perhaps matching TRBD1 (6 bases). Germline loops: CDR1 GTSNPN, CDR2 SVGIG (reference sequence). Trimming removed 4 bases from V and 5 bases from J, with 6 bases in between. This CDR3 has 12 residues. CDR3 DNA: TGTGCCTGGACAGGGGATAATTCACCCCTCCACTTT. The encoded protein is CAWTGDNSPLHF. The full variable domain, completed using reference TRBV30 and TRBJ1-6, is SQTIHQWPATLVQPVGSPLSLECTVEGTSNPNLYWYRQAAGRGLQLLFYSVGIGQISSEVPQNLSASRPQDRQFILSSKKLLLSDSGFYLCAWTGDNSPLHFGNGTRLTVT.

CDR3 DNA: TGCGCCAGCAGAATGTCGGAGGGAAAGGACTACGAGCAGTACTTC. Translated, it gives CASRMSEGKDYEQYF. The V and J genes are TRBV5-1 and TRBJ2-7; D is possibly TRBD2 (6 bases). The CDR3 is 15 residues long. The V gene's germline CDR1 is SGHRS and CDR2 YFSETQ. The germline V and J ends were trimmed by 5 bases and 3 bases, with 18 bases remaining between them. The full variable domain, in which reference TRBV5-1 and TRBJ2-7 provide the parts outside the CDR3, is KAGVTQTPRYLIKTRGQQVTLSCSPISGHRSVSWYQQTPGQGLQFLFEYFSETQRNKGNFPGRFSGRQFSNSRSEMNVSTLELGDSALYLCASRMSEGKDYEQYFGPGTRLTVT.

V usage is TRBV6-6 and J usage is TRBJ1-2, with D possibly matching TRBD1 (5 bases). CDR3 length: 13 amino acids. Looked up from germline, CDR1 is MNHNY and CDR2 is SVGAGI (reference sequence). The CDR3 loop is CATGTEAGHVYTF. CDR3 DNA sequence: TGTGCAACTGGGACGGAGGCGGGGCACGTCTACACCTTC.

The rearrangement joins TRBV5-1 to TRBJ2-3; D is ambiguous. The ends were cut back, 2 bases at V and 4 bases at J, with 11 bases in the middle. CDR1 is SGHRS, CDR2 YFSETQ, per germline. The CDR3 runs 14 residues. CDR3 loop: CASSLMESADTQYF. The CDR3 DNA sequence: TGCGCCAGCAGCTTAATGGAGTCCGCAGATACGCAGTATTTT.

This clone appeared a single time. Other DNA variants within this sample encode the same CDR3. The chain uses TRBV9 and TRBJ1-1; D unclear. Trimming cost V 0 bases and J 0 bases, with 3 bases left between them. From germline, CDR1 is SGDLS and CDR2 YYNGEE. This CDR3 has 13 amino acids. CDR3 loop: CASSVAVNTEAFF. CDR3 nucleotides: TGTGCCAGCAGCGTAGCAGTGAACACTGAAGCTTTCTTT.

The chain employs TRBV27 and TRBJ1-5; maybe TRBD1 (6 bases). Per the germline V gene, CDR1 is MNHEY and CDR2 is SMNVEV (reference sequence). Trimming cost V 6 bases and J 1 base, with 16 bases left between them. The CDR3 covers 16 residues. As DNA, the CDR3 is TGTGCCAGCAGCATAATGGGGGCCAGGAGCAATCAGCCCCAGCATTTT. Encoded protein: CASSIMGARSNQPQHF.

This clone was seen just once. This chain joins TRBV9 and TRBJ1-2; tentatively, D is TRBD1 (6 bases). CDR1 and CDR2 (germline): SGDLS, YYNGEE. The CDR3 runs to 17 residues. Trimming took off 5 bases at V and 4 bases at J, with 24 bases between the two ends. This chain's CDR3 is CASSNWQGQSLGYGYTF. CDR3 bases: TGTGCCAGCAGTAATTGGCAGGGGCAGTCGCTGGGCTATGGCTACACCTTC. Supplemented by reference TRBV9 and TRBJ1-2, the full variable domain reads DSGVTQTPKHLITATGQRVTLRCSPRSGDLSVYWYQQSLDQGLQFLIQYYNGEERAKGNILERFSAQQFPDLHSELNLSSLELGDSALYFCASSNWQGQSLGYGYTFGSGTRLTVV.

This rearrangement joins TRBV29-1 to TRBJ2-7; 9 bases are a match to TRBD1. The CDR3 loop spans 12 amino acids. Germline V gene sequence: CDR1 SQVTM, CDR2 ANQGSEA. Trimming at V came to 7 bases and at J to 4 bases, leaving 5 bases not matched to a gene. DNA for the CDR3: TGCAGCGGGAGACAGGGGGATTACGAGCAGTACTTC. Translating gives CSGRQGDYEQYF.

CDR3 region: CASSLDSRRETQYF. CDR3 DNA: TGTGCCAGCAGCTTAGATAGTAGGAGAGAGACCCAGTACTTC. The chain links TRBV7-9 to TRBJ2-5; D uncertain. The CDR3 extends over 14 amino acids. Per germline, CDR1 SEHNR and CDR2 FQNEAQ (reference sequence). The ends were cut back, 1 base at V and 4 bases at J, with 10 bases in the middle.

This CDR3 is CAISESEAGEKQYF. The DNA of the CDR3 is TGTGCCATCAGTGAGTCGGAGGCAGGGGAAAAGCAGTACTTC. This chain joins TRBV10-3 and TRBJ2-7, with D possibly TRBD1 on 6 matching bases. V lost 0 bases to trimming and J lost 8 bases, with 14 bases between them. Germline V gene lookup returns CDR1 ENHRY and CDR2 SYGVKD. CDR3 length: 14 amino acids.

This chain links TRBV5-1 with TRBJ1-2, with 8 bases lining up with TRBD1. This CDR3 has 15 residues. In germline, CDR1 is SGHRS, CDR2 YFSETQ. The V segment lost 0 bases and the J segment 2 bases; nucleotides outside the gene matches: 3. In DNA form, the CDR3 reads TGCGCCAGCAGCTTGGTCGCAGGGGGCAACTATGGCTACACCTTC. Translation: CASSLVAGGNYGYTF.

CDR3 amino acids: CASSAKDRVPLKQYF. The CDR3 DNA follows: TGTGCCAGCAGTGCCAAGGACAGGGTCCCCTTGAAGCAGTACTTC. This chain uses TRBV2 with TRBJ2-7; TRBD1 matches at 8 bases. V dropped 4 bases and J dropped 8; count of bases not matched to a gene: 13. Germline values: CDR1 SNHLY, CDR2 FYNNEI. The CDR3 has 15 residues.

The chain links TRBV27 to TRBJ1-1, with D perhaps matching TRBD1 (5 bases). V was pared by 3 bases and J by 0 bases, with 17 bases between. From germline, CDR1 is MNHEY and CDR2 SMNVEV (reference sequence). The CDR3 runs 17 residues. CDR3 in DNA: TGTGCCAGCAGTTTCCGATGGGGGGGGGTCTTGAACACTGAAGCTTTCTTT. It encodes CASSFRWGGVLNTEAFF.

The V call is TRBV7-9, the J call TRBJ1-5; D may be TRBD1 (6 bases). Germline V gene sequence: CDR1 SEHNR, CDR2 FQNEAQ (reference sequence). V lost 4 bases and J 6 bases, leaving 13 bases between the germline ends. This CDR3 has 14 amino acids. CDR3 nucleotide sequence: TGTGCCAGCAGCTCGGCACAGGGAACTCAGCCCCAGCATTTT. It translates to CASSSAQGTQPQHF.

J is TRBJ2-2 and V is TRBV5-1; D is perhaps TRBD1 (6 bases). Trimming took 1 base from V and 6 from J, leaving 16 bases between them. Germline CDR1 is SGHRS and CDR2 is YFSETQ. This CDR3 region has 16 residues. CDR3 in DNA: TGCGCCAGCAGCTTGTCAAACACAGGGTGGCCCGGGGAGCTGTTTTTT. Translating it yields CASSLSNTGWPGELFF.

This clone came up once. The chain has TRBV27 and TRBJ1-2, with D perhaps TRBD1 (5 bases). Germline values: CDR1 MNHEY, CDR2 SMNVEV (reference sequence). This CDR3 spans 12 amino acids. V gave up 2 bases and J gave up 8 bases, with 9 bases separating them. The CDR3 here is CASSLKGVGYTF. The CDR3 DNA is TGTGCCAGCAGTTTAAAAGGGGTGGGCTACACCTTC.

The chain carries TRBV29-1 and TRBJ2-1, with 8 bases fitting TRBD1. Germline lookup yields CDR1 SQVTM and CDR2 ANQGSEA. Trimming at V came to 6 bases and at J to 0 bases, leaving 4 bases not matched to a gene. The CDR3 length is 14 residues. The chain's CDR3 is CSVGGQASYNEQFF. CDR3 coding DNA: TGCAGCGTCGGGGGACAGGCCTCCTACAATGAGCAGTTCTTC.

The chain employs TRBV2 and TRBJ1-6; TRBD1 matches at 10 bases. The CDR3 runs 16 residues. Losses at the gene ends were 7 bases for V and 8 bases for J; bases not matched to a gene: 11. The V gene's germline CDR1 is SNHLY and CDR2 FYNNEI. CDR3 sequence: CASTGTGAVSYSPLHF. The CDR3 DNA follows: TGTGCCAGCACCGGGACAGGGGCCGTTTCTTATTCACCCCTCCACTTT. Combining the CDR3 with reference TRBV2 and TRBJ1-6 gives the whole variable domain EPEVTQTPSHQVTQMGQEVILRCVPISNHLYFYWYRQILGQKVEFLVSFYNNEISEKSEIFDDQFSVERPDGSNFTLKIRSTKLEDSAMYFCASTGTGAVSYSPLHFGNGTRLTVT.